The 25 T cell receptor beta chains given below trace back to one sample, sequenced in a study of blood T cell repertoires in COVID-19. Measured with immunoSEQ multiplex PCR; TCRdb has only the in-frame clones, and not every one. The sample includes around 130,000 clones, 84% of them seen just once. Sequenced sample: PBMCs or T cells enriched from blood (not recorded which). All receptors derive from a woman under 30 who had been exposed to COVID-19.

This clone was observed a handful of times. The gene calls are TRBV7-2 and TRBJ1-4; D gene uncertain. Between the trimmed V and J ends, which lost 0 bases and 7 bases, there was a span of 15 bases. The CDR3 length is 16 residues. CDR1 SGHTA and CDR2 FQGNSA come from the germline V gene. In DNA, the CDR3 is TGTGCCAGCAGCTTAGCGCATCTGCGAGCCGGTGAAAAACTGTTTTTT. Translated: CASSLAHLRAGEKLFF.

There are a few counts of this clone. This chain connects TRBV6-2 or TRBV6-3 to TRBJ2-7; 9 nucleotides align to TRBD2. The CDR3 totals 15 residues. The germline V gene has CDR1 MNHEY and CDR2 SVGEGT. Losses at the gene ends were 4 bases for V and 4 bases for J; bases not matched to a gene: 8. CDR3 sequence (DNA): TGTGCCAGCAGTTCTGCGGGAGGGGGAAGGTACGAGCAGTACTTC. Protein product: CASSSAGGGRYEQYF.

This chain joins TRBV18 and TRBJ1-2; D call uncertain. The germline CDR1 and CDR2 sequences are KGHSH and LQKENI. CDR3 size: 14 residues. Trimming removed 0 bases from V and 5 bases from J, with 10 bases in between. The CDR3: CASSPPGVRYGYTF. CDR3 nucleotides: TGTGCCAGCTCACCACCAGGAGTTCGTTATGGCTACACCTTC. The full variable domain, its missing parts supplied by reference TRBV18 and TRBJ1-2, is NAGVMQNPRHLVRRRGQEARLRCSPMKGHSHVYWYRQLPEEGLKFMVYLQKENIIDESGMPKERFSAEFPKEGPSILRIQQVVRGDSAAYFCASSPPGVRYGYTFGSGTRLTVV.

The chain couples TRBV12-5 to TRBJ2-1, with 7 positions matching TRBD1. CDR1 and CDR2 from the germline V gene are LGHNT and FRNRAP. V shed 5 bases, J shed 6 bases, and the junction held 4 bases outside the gene matches. This CDR3 is built from 13 residues. CDR3 nucleotide sequence: TGTGCTAGTGGTACGAGACAGGGCAATGAGCAGTTCTTC. Residues: CASGTRQGNEQFF. Variable domain in full (rest from reference TRBV12-5 and TRBJ2-1): DARVTQTPRHKVTEMGQEVTMRCQPILGHNTVFWYRQTMMQGLELLAYFRNRAPLDDSGMPKDRFSAEMPDATLATLKIQPSEPRDSAVYFCASGTRQGNEQFFGPGTRLTVL.

The chain is built from TRBV30 and TRBJ2-7; maybe TRBD2 (6 bases). Deletions cut 4 bases from V and 7 bases from J, with 26 bases between. The germline V gene encodes CDR1 GTSNPN and CDR2 SVGIG (reference sequence). CDR3 size: 16 residues. The CDR3: CAWTDAGSVARGEQYF. The CDR3 DNA reads as TGTGCCTGGACCGACGCTGGTAGCGTTGCCCGGGGGGAGCAGTACTTC.

V is TRBV4-1 and J is TRBJ1-2; 7 positions agree with TRBD1. Germline V gives CDR1 MGHRA, CDR2 YSYEKL. The CDR3 covers 13 residues. Germline trimming cut 2 bases from V and 7 bases from J; bases unmatched to any gene: 4. CDR3 region: CASSQNTGVGYTF. Here the CDR3 DNA reads TGCGCCAGCAGCCAAAACACAGGGGTTGGCTACACCTTC.

The chain carries TRBV3-1 (or the pseudogene TRBV3-2) and TRBJ2-7, with D perhaps matching TRBD1 (5 bases). Germline V lookup: CDR1 LGHDT, CDR2 YNNKEL (reference sequence). CDR3 length: 13 residues. Trimming pared 2 bases from V and 6 bases from J, leaving 11 bases between. CDR3 in amino acids: CASSQNRDSEQYF. In DNA form, the CDR3 reads TGTGCCAGCAGCCAAAATCGAGACAGCGAGCAGTACTTC.

The rearrangement links TRBV29-1 to TRBJ2-5; 9 bases match TRBD1. CDR1 SQVTM and CDR2 ANQGSEA come from the germline V gene. This CDR3 is 15 amino acids long. V shed 7 bases, J shed 1 base, and the junction held 10 bases outside the gene matches. The DNA for the CDR3 is TGCAGCGCTCGTCCCGGGACAGGGCCCCAAGAGACCCAGTACTTC. It codes for CSARPGTGPQETQYF. The whole variable domain, filled in from reference TRBV29-1 and TRBJ2-5, reads SAVISQKPSRDICQRGTSLTIQCQVDSQVTMMFWYRQQPGQSLTLIATANQGSEATYESGFVIDKFPISRPNLTFSTLTVSNMSPEDSSIYLCSARPGTGPQETQYFGPGTRLLVL.

This chain uses TRBV11-1 with TRBJ2-7; 9 nucleotides match TRBD1. V shed 4 bases and J 2 bases; nucleotides not matched to a gene: 3. This CDR3 is 14 amino acids long. The germline V gene has CDR1 SGHAT and CDR2 FQDESV (reference sequence). Written as DNA, the CDR3 is TGTGCCAGCAGCTCTCGACAGGGGGCCTACGAGCAGTACTTC. This sequence encodes CASSSRQGAYEQYF.

The chain couples TRBV18 to TRBJ2-1; 14 bases fit TRBD2. V lost 5 bases and J lost 6; bases outside the gene matches: 6. CDR1 and CDR2 from the germline V gene are KGHSH and LQKENI. The CDR3 is 16 amino acids. CDR3 DNA sequence: TGTGCCAGCTCATCATCGGGGACTAGCGGGAGCAATGAGCAGTTCTTC. It encodes CASSSSGTSGSNEQFF.

The genes are TRBV6-2 or TRBV6-3 and TRBJ2-7, with D perhaps matching TRBD1 (5 bases). V lost 0 bases and J 9 bases, leaving 15 bases between the germline ends. This CDR3 comprises 14 residues. The V gene's germline CDR1 is MNHEY and CDR2 SVGEGT. The CDR3 region is CASSYSMTVPGQYF. The CDR3 region has the DNA TGTGCCAGCAGTTACTCGATGACAGTTCCCGGGCAGTACTTC.

J is TRBJ2-6 and V is TRBV4-2; 9 nucleotides line up with TRBD1. The CDR3 sequence is 18 residues long. In germline, CDR1 is LGHNA, CDR2 YNFKEQ. V shed 1 base and J 2 bases; nucleotides not matched to a gene: 6. The CDR3, as DNA: TGTGCCAGCAGCCAAGGGGGACAGGGTATAGCTGGGGCCAACGTCCTGACTTTC. Protein product: CASSQGGQGIAGANVLTF.

The gene calls are TRBV30 and TRBJ1-2; D is perhaps TRBD1 (5 bases). Germline V lookup: CDR1 GTSNPN, CDR2 SVGIG (reference sequence). The CDR3 is 15 amino acids. Between the trimmed V and J ends, which lost 0 bases and 7 bases, there was a span of 18 bases. In nucleotides, the CDR3 is TGTGCCTGGAGTGTAGGAACAGGATTTTCCGGTGGCTACACCTTC. Translated: CAWSVGTGFSGGYTF.

CDR3 coding DNA: TGTGCCAGCAGACTGGGACAGGGGGCGTACGAGCAGTACTTC. Its protein product is CASRLGQGAYEQYF. The rearrangement links TRBV6-5 to TRBJ2-7; 12 bases align to TRBD1. Looked up from germline, CDR1 is MNHEY and CDR2 is SVGAGI. The CDR3 is 14 amino acids. The V segment lost 6 bases and the J segment 4 bases; nucleotides outside the gene matches: 4.

The rearrangement uses TRBV5-1 and TRBJ2-2, with 8 bases fitting TRBD1. This CDR3 region has 19 residues. Germline trimming cut 3 bases from V and 2 bases from J; bases unmatched to any gene: 15. The germline CDR1 and CDR2 sequences are SGHRS and YFSETQ. CDR3 coding DNA: TGCGCCAGCAGCTGGGGGATCAGGGGGCGCTTGTTAAACACCGGGGAGCTGTTTTTT. Protein: CASSWGIRGRLLNTGELFF.

This clone was observed many times. The chain links TRBV7-9 to TRBJ2-1; D gene uncertain. The germline CDR1 and CDR2 sequences are SEHNR and FQNEAQ (reference sequence). The V end lost 7 bases, the J end lost 0 bases, and 13 bases lay between the germline ends. CDR3 length: 15 amino acids. In DNA form, the CDR3 reads TGTGCCAGCAAGTTAGGAGCGAGCTCCTACAATGAGCAGTTCTTC. Translating gives CASKLGASSYNEQFF.

The V gene is TRBV28, the J gene TRBJ2-2; 9 bases map to TRBD2. The V and J ends lost 6 bases and 5 bases, in that order; junction bases with no gene match: 13. The CDR3 length is 17 residues. CDR1 is MDHEN, CDR2 SYDVKM, per germline. In nucleotides, the CDR3 is TGTGCCAGCAGCCACTTAGCGGGAGCCGCGCGGACCGGGGAGCTGTTTTTT. This codes for CASSHLAGAARTGELFF.

This clone was observed a few times. The V gene is TRBV5-1, the J gene TRBJ2-1; no clear D gene. The germline V gene encodes CDR1 SGHRS and CDR2 YFSETQ. The CDR3 has 12 residues. Between the trimmed V and J ends, which lost 4 bases and 6 bases, there was a span of 8 bases. CDR3 protein: CASSPYSNEQFF. CDR3 in DNA: TGCGCCAGCAGCCCATATAGCAATGAGCAGTTCTTC.

The chain recombines TRBV28 with TRBJ2-1, with a possible D match to TRBD1 (6 bases). Germline CDR1 MDHEN, CDR2 SYDVKM. The CDR3 extends over 17 amino acids. Trimming shortened V by 1 base and J by 0 bases, and 13 bases separated the two germline ends. The CDR3 here is CASSLLVATGSYNEQFF. CDR3 DNA: TGTGCCAGCAGTTTATTGGTAGCGACAGGCTCCTACAATGAGCAGTTCTTC.

This chain connects TRBV18 to TRBJ1-1, with TRBD1 matching 8 bases. CDR1 is KGHSH, CDR2 LQKENI, per germline. Trimming removed 3 bases from V and 0 bases from J; junction bases left unmatched: 0. This CDR3 has 14 residues. CDR3 DNA sequence: TGTGCCAGCTCACCGGACAGGGTGAACACTGAAGCTTTCTTT. This sequence encodes CASSPDRVNTEAFF.

This clone has a handful of counts. The genes are TRBV4-1 and TRBJ2-2; D perhaps matches TRBD1 (6 bases). The CDR3 has 15 amino acids. V lost 3 bases to trimming and J lost 1 base, with 9 bases between them. Germline CDR1 MGHRA, CDR2 YSYEKL. In nucleotides, the CDR3 is TGCGCCAGCAGCCAGTCGGGACAGAACACCGGGGAGCTGTTTTTT. This gives the protein CASSQSGQNTGELFF.

The V call is TRBV29-1, the J call TRBJ2-7; TRBD1 might be the D (5 bases). V was shortened by 7 bases and J by 7 bases, with 20 bases between the two germline ends. CDR1 and CDR2 from the germline V gene are SQVTM and ANQGSEA. This CDR3 spans 13 amino acids. The CDR3 protein is CSGVSDSSGEQYF. CDR3 in DNA: TGCAGCGGCGTCTCAGACAGTTCAGGGGAGCAGTACTTC.

Comments on this clone: Distinct nucleotide sequences in the sample also encode this CDR3. The CDR3 DNA reads TGTGCCAGCAGTCCAGGGACAGCCTATGGCTACACCTTC. Its translation: CASSPGTAYGYTF. The chain joins TRBV12-3 or TRBV12-4 to TRBJ1-2; 7 bases agree with TRBD1. The V segment lost 5 bases and the J segment 4 bases; nucleotides outside the gene matches: 4. This CDR3 comprises 13 residues.

In regard to this clone: The sample contains more than one DNA sequence encoding this CDR3. The gene calls are TRBV5-1 and TRBJ1-1, with 7 positions matching TRBD1. Germline V gene data show CDR1 as SGHRS and CDR2 as YFSETQ. CDR3 length: 14 amino acids. The J segment lost 2 bases and the V segment lost 2 bases, leaving 3 bases of the junction unmatched. DNA for the CDR3: TGCGCCAGCAGCTTAGGGACAGTCAACACTGAAGCTTTCTTT. Protein product: CASSLGTVNTEAFF.

J is TRBJ2-1 and V is TRBV10-1; D is possibly TRBD2 (6 bases). The length of the CDR3 is 17 residues. Trimming cost V 4 bases and J 1 base, with 17 bases left between them. The germline gives CDR1 WNHNN, CDR2 SYGVQD (reference sequence). CDR3 protein: CASSAQLGGGSYNEQFF. Here the CDR3 DNA reads TGCGCCAGCAGTGCCCAGCTCGGGGGAGGATCCTACAATGAGCAGTTCTTC.